The rows below give T cell receptor beta chains drawn from one sample of a study of T cell responses to AZD1222 COVID-19 vaccine. Assay used: immunoSEQ multiplex PCR; TCRdb lists only in-frame clones, some missing. The sample lists 140,000 to 150,000 clones; approximately 88% were seen once. Source: peripheral blood, taken on day 0 of AZD1222 vaccination. The receptors were sampled from an adult in good health. CDR3s include the opening cysteine and the closing phenylalanine or tryptophan. The D gene is left open where the match is weak. Clone sizes are given selectively: once, few, many, or a class where the clone is expanded.

v_gene	abundance	len	d_gene	j_gene	CDR3nt	CDR3aa
TRBV19	.	15	TRBD1	TRBJ2-4	TGTGCCAGTAGTATGACAGGGCGAGGGGAAAACATTCAGTACTTC	CASSMTGRGENIQYF
TRBV19	.	15	.	TRBJ2-3	TGTGCCAGTAGTATGTGGGGGACTAGCACAGATACGCAGTATTTT	CASSMWGTSTDTQYF
TRBV5-4	.	16	.	TRBJ2-7	TGTGCCAGCAGCTTGGCGGGGTTGGGGACTTTCTACGAGCAGTACTTC	CASSLAGLGTFYEQYF
TRBV19	.	13	.	TRBJ2-5	TGTGCCAGTAGTAGGCAGATACAAGAGACCCAGTACTTC	CASSRQIQETQYF
TRBV7-9	.	14	.	TRBJ2-3	TGTGCCAGCAGCGCAGACAGCCGGGCGGATACGCAGTATTTT	CASSADSRADTQYF
TRBV9	.	15	TRBD2	TRBJ2-3	TGTGCCAGCAGTCCTAGCGGGGGGGCCGCAGATACGCAGTATTTT	CASSPSGGAADTQYF
TRBV7-2	.	16	.	TRBJ1-2	TGTGCCAGCAGCTCAGCGGGTGGGGTAACTAACTATGGCTACACCTTC	CASSSAGGVTNYGYTF
TRBV5-1	.	13	.	TRBJ2-2	TGCGCCAGCAGGCGCGATTCCACCGGGGAGCTGTTTTTT	CASRRDSTGELFF
TRBV5-1	.	17	TRBD2	TRBJ2-5	TGCGCCAGCAGCCACGGGACTAGCCGGGGGATTCAAGAGACCCAGTACTTC	CASSHGTSRGIQETQYF
TRBV19	.	15	.	TRBJ1-1	TGTGCCAGTAGTATGTCGGGGACGGTGAACACTGAAGCTTTCTTT	CASSMSGTVNTEAFF
TRBV5-1	.	18	.	TRBJ1-2	TGCGCCAGCAGCTTTAGGACAGTTACCACAGATGAGCACCATGGCTACACCTTC	CASSFRTVTTDEHHGYTF
TRBV19	.	14	TRBD1	TRBJ1-4	TGTGCCAGTAGGGAGACAGGGGGTGGTGAAAAACTGTTTTTT	CASRETGGGEKLFF
TRBV28	once	15	TRBD1	TRBJ1-2	TGTGCCAGCAGTTTAGAGGCCAGGGGGGTTGGAGGCTACACCTTC	CASSLEARGVGGYTF
TRBV20-1	.	10	.	TRBJ2-7	TGCAGTACGGGGCTTTACGAGCAGTACTTC	CSTGLYEQYF
TRBV7-2	once	14	TRBD2	TRBJ2-7	TGTGCCAGCAGCTCGGGACTAGATCCCTACGAGCAGTACTTC	CASSSGLDPYEQYF
TRBV4-2	.	12	TRBD1	TRBJ1-2	TGTGCCAGCAGCCAAGAGGACAGGGCCTACACCTTC	CASSQEDRAYTF
TRBV27	.	14	TRBD1	TRBJ1-6	TGTGCCAGCAGGACCGGGACAGGGGATTCACCCCTCCACTTT	CASRTGTGDSPLHF
TRBV7-2	.	13	TRBD2	TRBJ2-1	TGTGCCAGCAGCTGGGGACTAGCCGGTGAGCAGTTCTTC	CASSWGLAGEQFF
TRBV7-2	.	15	.	TRBJ1-3	TGTGCCAGCAGCGAACAGGGTAATTCTGGAAACACCATATATTTT	CASSEQGNSGNTIYF
TRBV27	.	16	TRBD1	TRBJ1-1	TGTGCCAGCAGTTCCCCATCCCCAAAAACAGGGGGACAAGCTTTCTTT	CASSSPSPKTGGQAFF